Shown below are 19 T cell receptor beta chains from a single sample sequenced in a study of human T cells and chemical hapten exposure. Noted time point: healthy volunteer bleed at 6 weeks. From whole blood left unfractionated, total RNA was extracted. Using its own MiXCR run on the RACE reads, TCRdb lists one record per CDR3 protein. This table has 50,000 to 70,000 distinct CDR3 sequences, about 5.7% appearing once. The sequenced sample consisted of whole blood. These receptors were collected from a female donor in good health. Some clones in this sample may be carry-over from other donors' samples.

This clonotype was seen at least ten times. The chain's CDR3 is CASSYTIREGTEAFF. CDR3 coding DNA: TGTGCCAGCAGTTACACCATCAGGGAGGGCACTGAAGCTTTCTTT. The chain carries TRBV6-2 or TRBV6-3 and TRBJ1-1; D possibly corresponds to TRBD1 (5 bases). The CDR3 spans 15 residues. The ends were cut back, 2 bases at V and 4 bases at J, with 14 bases in the middle. Germline loops: CDR1 MNHEY, CDR2 SVGEGT.

This clonotype was counted at least ten times. This sequence joins TRBV18 and TRBJ2-1, with D perhaps TRBD2 (6 bases). CDR3 length: 13 residues. Germline V lookup: CDR1 KGHSH, CDR2 LQKENI. Trimming left V 3 bases short and J 8 bases short, with 11 bases between. The DNA for the CDR3 is TGTGCCAGCTCACCGATCAGGGAGGATGAGCAGTTCTTC. Its translation: CASSPIREDEQFF.

This clonotype was seen ten or more times. This chain joins TRBV7-9 and TRBJ2-5, with D uncertain. The CDR3 has 14 amino acids. Germline V gene data show CDR1 as SEHNR and CDR2 as FQNEAQ (reference sequence). The ends were cut back, 7 bases at V and 4 bases at J, with 16 bases in the middle. CDR3 region: CASTAAGRRETQYF. The CDR3, as DNA: TGTGCCAGCACGGCAGCCGGACGAAGAGAGACCCAGTACTTC.

This clonotype was counted ten times or more. The chain joins TRBV4-3 to TRBJ2-3; D unresolved. CDR1 LGHNA and CDR2 YSLEER come from the germline V gene. The CDR3 extends over 14 amino acids. Trimming pared 0 bases from V and 0 bases from J, leaving 4 bases between. CDR3 amino acids: CASSQDHSTDTQYF. In DNA form, the CDR3 reads TGCGCCAGCAGCCAAGATCACAGCACAGATACGCAGTATTTT.

Comment on this clonotype: At one end the junction does not follow the germline gene, possibly because of a read error. The chain uses TRBV29-1 and TRBJ1-3; D call uncertain. CDR1 is SQVTM, CDR2 ANQGSEA, per germline. This CDR3 has 12 amino acids. Here the CDR3 DNA reads TGCAGCGTCGAAGGCTCTGGAAACACCATATATTTT. The encoded protein is CSVEGSGNTIYF.

This clonotype was observed at least ten times. The rearrangement uses TRBV24-1 and TRBJ2-6; no firm D call. The germline V and J ends were trimmed by 4 bases and 4 bases, with 7 bases remaining between them. This CDR3 is built from 14 residues. Germline V gives CDR1 KGHDR, CDR2 SFDVKD. The CDR3, as DNA: TGTGCCACCAGTGACAGCTCCGGGGCCAACGTCCTGACTTTC. It specifies CATSDSSGANVLTF.

This clonotype was seen at least ten times. The chain couples TRBV19 to TRBJ1-1; 12 bases agree with TRBD1. The CDR3 loop spans 16 amino acids. Germline CDR1 LNHDA, CDR2 SQIVND (reference sequence). Trimming cost V 8 bases and J 3 bases; bases outside gene matches: 10. CDR3 sequence reads: CASGQGQGAAYTEAFF. The CDR3 nucleotides read TGTGCCAGTGGACAGGGACAGGGGGCCGCGTACACTGAAGCTTTCTTT.

In its sample, this clonotype was seen a few times. The gene calls are TRBV2 and TRBJ1-2; the D gene is possibly TRBD1 (6 bases). Per germline, CDR1 SNHLY and CDR2 FYNNEI. This CDR3 is 16 amino acids long. Trimming cost V 1 base and J 4 bases, with 16 bases left between them. The CDR3 spells CASSEGDKARRYGYTF. Here the CDR3 DNA reads TGTGCCAGCAGTGAAGGGGACAAGGCGAGGCGCTATGGCTACACCTTC.

This clonotype was counted only a few times. This chain links TRBV11-3 with TRBJ2-3; no clear D. Germline V gene lookup returns CDR1 SGHNT and CDR2 YENEEA. This CDR3 is built from 15 residues. With 1 base removed from V and 0 bases from J, the gap between germline ends came to 8 bases. The CDR3 sequence is CASSLGRTSTDTQYF. The CDR3 DNA follows: TGTGCCAGCAGCTTAGGGCGGACCAGCACAGATACGCAGTATTTT.

V is TRBV6-2 or TRBV6-3 and J is TRBJ1-1, with D possibly TRBD1 on 6 matching bases. The ends were cut back, 6 bases at V and 1 base at J, with 12 bases in the middle. The CDR3 covers 14 residues. Germline V lookup: CDR1 MNHEY, CDR2 SVGEGT. The CDR3 loop is CASREYRENTEAFF. The CDR3 DNA follows: TGTGCCAGCAGGGAATACAGGGAGAACACTGAAGCTTTCTTT.

This clonotype was picked up a small number of times. The chain recombines TRBV6-4 with TRBJ2-2; TRBD1 matches 8 bases. J lost 2 bases, V lost 3 bases, and 2 bases had no gene match. Germline-derived CDR1 and CDR2 are MRHNA and SNTAGT. The CDR3 is made up of 15 amino acids. CDR3 in amino acids: CASSETGANTGELFF. In nucleotides, the CDR3 is TGTGCCAGCAGTGAGACAGGGGCCAACACCGGGGAGCTGTTTTTT.

There are many counts of this clonotype. The chain links TRBV3-1 to TRBJ2-2; 11 bases align to TRBD2. CDR3 length equals 17 residues. V lost 3 bases to trimming and J lost 4 bases; unmatched junction nucleotides: 7. CDR1 LGHDT and CDR2 YNNKEL come from the germline V gene (reference sequence). As DNA, the CDR3 is TGTGCCAGCAGCCAGAGCTTAGCGGGAGGGCTCACCGGGGAGCTGTTTTTT. Its protein product is CASSQSLAGGLTGELFF.

This clonotype was observed a handful of times. This rearrangement joins TRBV30 to TRBJ1-2; D possibly corresponds to TRBD1 (5 bases). With 4 bases removed from V and 8 bases from J, the gap between germline ends came to 26 bases. This CDR3 region has 16 residues. Per germline, CDR1 GTSNPN and CDR2 SVGIG (reference sequence). This chain's CDR3 is CAWTLLVPGTPSGYTF. CDR3 sequence (DNA): TGTGCCTGGACCCTATTAGTACCCGGGACCCCCAGCGGCTACACCTTC.

The chain links TRBV6-6 to TRBJ2-2; TRBD1 matches at 8 bases. The CDR3 sequence is 15 residues long. The ends lost 10 bases at V and 5 bases at J; junction bases unmatched: 12. The germline CDR1 and CDR2 sequences are MNHNY and SVGAGI (reference sequence). Written as DNA, the CDR3 is TGTGCCACTACCCCAGGGGGCTTTAGTACCGGGGAGCTGTTTTTT. Protein product: CATTPGGFSTGELFF.

Ten or more counts support this clonotype. This rearrangement joins TRBV20-1 to TRBJ2-1; D may be TRBD2 (7 bases). V was clipped by 2 bases and J by 4 bases, with 12 bases between them. CDR3 length: 14 amino acids. Germline assignment: CDR1 DFQATT and CDR2 SNEGSKA (reference sequence). The CDR3, as DNA: TGCAGTGCTAGAAGGGAGGGGGAATACAATGAGCAGTTCTTC. This gives the protein CSARREGEYNEQFF.

There are many counts of this clonotype. The chain uses TRBV6-2 or TRBV6-3 and TRBJ2-5, with unresolved D. Trimming took 5 bases from V and 2 from J, leaving 9 bases between them. Germline CDR1 is MNHEY and CDR2 is SVGEGT. This CDR3 region has 13 residues. As DNA, the CDR3 is TGTGCCAGCAGTCAACAGACACAAGAGACCCAGTACTTC. This sequence encodes CASSQQTQETQYF.

Regarding this clonotype: Sequence at one end of the junction differs from germline and may be a read error. The rearrangement links TRBV7-7 to TRBJ2-3; D might be TRBD2 (6 bases). Germline assignment: CDR1 SSHAT and CDR2 FNYEAQ (reference sequence). The CDR3 spans 15 residues. The CDR3 nucleotides are TGTGCTAGCAGCTTAGAACTAGCCCCCACAGATACGCAGTATTTT. It is translated as CASSLELAPTDTQYF. The entire variable domain, with the rest obtained from reference TRBV7-7 and TRBJ2-3, is as follows: GAGVSQSPRYKVTKRGQDVTLRCDPISSHATLYWYQQALGQGPEFLTYFNYEAQPDKSGLPSDRFSAERPEGSISTLTIQRTEQRDSAMYRCASSLELAPTDTQYFGPGTRLTVL.

This clonotype has at least ten counts. The CDR3 region has the DNA TGTGCCAGCAACAGACGGGAGAACACTGAAGCTTTCTTT. Translated, it gives CASNRRENTEAFF. The rearrangement uses TRBV7-9 and TRBJ1-1; D ambiguous. In germline, CDR1 is SEHNR, CDR2 FQNEAQ (reference sequence). V was shortened by 7 bases and J by 1 base, with 10 bases between the two germline ends. The CDR3 is 13 amino acids.

This clonotype turned up a few times. The chain uses TRBV5-1 and TRBJ2-1; 8 bases align to TRBD2. The germline gives CDR1 SGHRS, CDR2 YFSETQ. V shed 0 bases, J shed 7 bases, and the junction held 12 bases outside the gene matches. This CDR3 contains 17 residues. The CDR3 here is CASSLVGGGGLENEQFF. The CDR3 nucleotides read TGCGCCAGCAGCTTGGTCGGGGGGGGAGGTCTGGAAAATGAGCAGTTCTTC.